What follows are 31 T cell receptor beta chains derived from one specimen sequenced in a study of cytomegalovirus exposure and HLA in healthy donors. The PCR had 60 Vbeta and 13 Jbeta primers. Some clones are missing from TCRdb's copy, which holds only in-frame ones; the method was immunoSEQ multiplex PCR. In the table there are some 87,000 clones, roughly 70% of which are singletons. The sample taken for sequencing was PBMCs. All receptors derive from a woman between 50 and 59 years old in good health and CMV-seropositive.

This sequence joins TRBV7-6 and TRBJ2-7; tentative D call: TRBD1 (5 bases). With 4 bases removed from V and 4 bases from J, the gap between germline ends came to 17 bases. The germline gives CDR1 SGHVS, CDR2 FNYEAQ. This CDR3 region has 15 residues. The CDR3 loop reads CASSSGQGFGYEQYF. The CDR3 nucleotides read TGTGCCAGCAGCTCAGGTCAGGGTTTCGGGTACGAGCAGTACTTC.

This clone was seen once. The rearrangement joins TRBV7-2 to TRBJ2-3; D not certain. Germline V gene sequence: CDR1 SGHTA, CDR2 FQGNSA. This CDR3 is built from 14 residues. V was cut by 1 base and J by 2 bases, with 7 bases left in between. CDR3 sequence: CASSLGYATDTQYF. CDR3 bases: TGTGCCAGCAGCTTAGGCTACGCCACAGATACGCAGTATTTT. Using reference TRBV7-2 and TRBJ2-3 for the parts outside the CDR3, the full variable domain is GAGVSQSPSNKVTEKGKDVELRCDPISGHTALYWYRQSLGQGLEFLIYFQGNSAPDKSGLPSDRFSAERTGGSVSTLTIQRTQQEDSAVYLCASSLGYATDTQYFGPGTRLTVL.

This rearrangement joins TRBV12-5 to TRBJ2-2; possible D gene TRBD1, 6 bases. This CDR3 has 15 residues. The V gene's germline CDR1 is LGHNT and CDR2 FRNRAP. The V and J ends lost 7 bases and 2 bases respectively, with 14 bases between them. CDR3 amino acids: CASAWGQVNTGELFF. The DNA for the CDR3 is TGTGCTAGTGCCTGGGGGCAAGTTAACACCGGGGAGCTGTTTTTT.

The chain carries TRBV4-3 and TRBJ2-7; TRBD2 matches at 11 bases. Germline lookup yields CDR1 LGHNA and CDR2 YSLEER. Trimming took 1 base from V and 3 from J; bases not matched to a gene: 20. The length of the CDR3 is 21 residues. The CDR3 DNA sequence: TGCGCCAGCAGCCAAGCCTTCAAAGCCGGGCTAGCGGGAGGAATTAACTACGAGCAGTACTTC. Translation: CASSQAFKAGLAGGINYEQYF.

This clone was picked up one time. The rearrangement links TRBV7-9 to TRBJ2-5; 10 positions match TRBD2. Trimming at V came to 5 bases and at J to 4 bases, leaving 7 bases not matched to a gene. Germline CDR1 reads SEHNR; CDR2 reads FQNEAQ (reference sequence). The CDR3 spans 15 residues. For the CDR3, the DNA is TGTGCCAGCAGCCTCCCACGGACTAGCGGAGAGACCCAGTACTTC. Translation: CASSLPRTSGETQYF.

The genes are TRBV4-2 and TRBJ1-3; D unresolved. The germline CDR1 and CDR2 sequences are LGHNA and YNFKEQ. The V end lost 6 bases, the J end lost 0 bases, and 21 bases lay between the germline ends. The CDR3 is 18 amino acids. The CDR3 reads CASSQPRAGSSSGNTIYF. CDR3 DNA: TGTGCCAGCAGTCAACCTAGGGCGGGCTCTAGCTCTGGAAACACCATATATTTT.

The chain links TRBV27 to TRBJ2-1, with D possibly TRBD2 on 5 matching bases. Trimming shortened V by 0 bases and J by 7 bases, and 7 bases separated the two germline ends. Germline CDR1 reads MNHEY; CDR2 reads SMNVEV (reference sequence). This CDR3 is built from 13 residues. CDR3 coding DNA: TGTGCCAGCAGTTTATCCCGGACTAATGAGCAGTTCTTC. Translation: CASSLSRTNEQFF.

The chain employs TRBV6-5 and TRBJ2-5; D perhaps matches TRBD2 (5 bases). This CDR3 region has 13 residues. From germline, CDR1 is MNHEY and CDR2 SVGAGI. Trimming took off 9 bases at V and 3 bases at J, with 14 bases between the two ends. CDR3 amino acids: CARTTRYKETQYF. The CDR3 DNA reads TGTGCCAGGACTACCCGGTACAAAGAGACCCAGTACTTC.

As for this clone: At one of its ends the junction is not consistent with the germline gene, which may arise from a read error. CDR3 nucleotides: TGTTCCAGCAGCTTTGAGCGGCCAGGCCAGTTCTTC. It encodes CSSSFERPGQFF. The chain has TRBV7-9 and TRBJ2-1, with D possibly matching TRBD2 (5 bases). CDR1 is SEHNR and CDR2 is FQNEAQ in the germline V gene (reference sequence). This CDR3 contains 12 residues.

The V gene is TRBV4-1, the J gene TRBJ2-1, with 7 nucleotides matching TRBD2. In germline, CDR1 is MGHRA, CDR2 YSYEKL. The CDR3 has 17 residues. After removal of 1 base from V and 4 bases from J, the junction contained 10 bases not matched to a gene. CDR3 bases: TGCGCCAGCAGCCAAGTGGGCGGCGGGAGAACGTACAATGAGCAGTTCTTC. It codes for CASSQVGGGRTYNEQFF.

The chain carries TRBV5-1 and TRBJ1-3; D unresolved. Germline loops: CDR1 SGHRS, CDR2 YFSETQ. The CDR3 has 15 residues. Trimming left V 0 bases short and J 8 bases short, with 15 bases between. In DNA, the CDR3 is TGCGCCAGCAGCTTGGAGGCCGCCCGGGAAGACACCATATATTTT. This gives the protein CASSLEAAREDTIYF.

This clone has more than one count but fewer than ten. The CDR3 reads CATSRESAGKPYEQYF. The DNA for the CDR3 is TGTGCCACCAGCAGAGAATCCGCGGGAAAGCCCTACGAGCAGTACTTC. The chain combines TRBV15 with TRBJ2-7; maybe TRBD2 (6 bases). The V and J ends lost 0 bases and 2 bases respectively, with 14 bases between them. Germline CDR1 and CDR2: LNHNV and YYDKDF (reference sequence). The CDR3 runs 16 residues.

A word on this clone: A junction end diverges from the germline sequence, so it may reflect a read error. V and J are TRBV4-1 and TRBJ2-7, with TRBD2 matching over 12 bases. This CDR3 is 15 amino acids long. Germline V gene data show CDR1 as MGHRA and CDR2 as YSYEKL. The CDR3 is CTSSQGWTSGIEQYF. Written as DNA, the CDR3 is TGCACCAGCAGCCAAGGGTGGACTAGCGGGATAGAGCAGTACTTC.

The chain couples TRBV15 to TRBJ1-1; D is perhaps TRBD1 (5 bases). The CDR3 sequence is 16 residues long. Trimming left V 6 bases short and J 1 base short, with 18 bases between. Germline-derived CDR1 and CDR2 are LNHNV and YYDKDF (reference sequence). The CDR3 sequence: CATRGPSDSKNTEAFF. CDR3 nucleotides: TGTGCCACCAGAGGGCCGAGCGACAGCAAGAACACTGAAGCTTTCTTT.

J is TRBJ1-4 and V is TRBV28; maybe TRBD1 (6 bases). This CDR3 comprises 17 residues. V lost 5 bases, J lost 1 base, and 17 bases lay in between. The germline V gene has CDR1 MDHEN and CDR2 SYDVKM. CDR3 loop: CASSTPQGVVTNEKLFF. The CDR3 DNA follows: TGTGCCAGCAGTACACCACAGGGTGTCGTAACTAATGAAAAACTGTTTTTT.

The chain couples TRBV9 to TRBJ2-3, with a possible D match to TRBD1 (6 bases). The CDR3 consists of 16 residues. The germline V gene has CDR1 SGDLS and CDR2 YYNGEE. The ends were cut back, 0 bases at V and 2 bases at J, with 13 bases in the middle. CDR3 in DNA: TGTGCCAGCAGCGTAGAGGGGACAACTAACACAGATACGCAGTATTTT. It translates to CASSVEGTTNTDTQYF.

In this sample, this clone turned up once. The J gene is TRBJ2-1, the V gene TRBV6-1, with a weak D call TRBD1 (7 bases). V lost 0 bases and J 4 bases, leaving 13 bases between the germline ends. The CDR3 contains 16 residues. The germline V gene has CDR1 MNHNS and CDR2 SASEGT. The CDR3 here is CASSEAAGQSYNEQFF. In nucleotides, the CDR3 is TGTGCCAGCAGTGAAGCTGCGGGACAGTCTTACAATGAGCAGTTCTTC.

For this clone: The sample holds other DNA sequences that translate to the same CDR3. The chain is built from TRBV28 and TRBJ2-1, with D possibly matching TRBD2 (6 bases). The germline V gene encodes CDR1 MDHEN and CDR2 SYDVKM. The CDR3 has 13 residues. V lost 3 bases, J lost 4 bases, and 7 bases lay in between. Here the CDR3 reads CASSLAGYNEQFF. DNA of the CDR3: TGTGCCAGCAGTTTGGCGGGGTACAATGAGCAGTTCTTC.

The chain couples TRBV2 to TRBJ1-5; D possibly corresponds to TRBD1 (6 bases). The CDR3 runs 11 residues. V was pared by 6 bases and J by 12 bases, with 12 bases between. Germline CDR1 reads SNHLY; CDR2 reads FYNNEI. CDR3 in DNA: TGTGCCAGCAGGCAAGGGACAATCCAGCATTTT. It translates to CASRQGTIQHF.

V usage is TRBV19 and J usage is TRBJ2-7, with a weak D call TRBD1 (6 bases). V was pared by 1 base and J by 5 bases, with 15 bases between. Germline CDR1 LNHDA, CDR2 SQIVND (reference sequence). CDR3 size: 15 residues. The CDR3 reads CASSIATGFYNEQYF. The CDR3 DNA is TGTGCCAGTAGTATAGCCACAGGGTTTTATAACGAGCAGTACTTC.

This clone was seen just once. This sequence joins TRBV7-2 and TRBJ2-3; 8 bases map to TRBD2. This CDR3 is 16 amino acids long. With 5 bases clipped from V and 0 bases from J, the junction kept 7 bases outside the gene matches. CDR1 is SGHTA and CDR2 is FQGNSA in the germline V gene. The CDR3 coding sequence is TGTGCCAGCAGCCCGCAGCGGGGGCGTAGCACAGATACGCAGTATTTT. It encodes CASSPQRGRSTDTQYF.

V is TRBV7-8 and J is TRBJ1-5, with D possibly matching TRBD1 (6 bases). The CDR3 extends over 15 amino acids. Trimming pared 4 bases from V and 5 bases from J, leaving 15 bases between. CDR1 is SGHVS and CDR2 is FQNEAQ in the germline V gene. For the CDR3, the DNA is TGTGCCAGCAGCTCTTACAGGGAGTCCCATCAGCCCCAGCATTTT. Its translation: CASSSYRESHQPQHF.

This clone was seen a few times. The rearrangement uses TRBV5-1 and TRBJ2-5; TRBD2 aligns across 8 bases. The germline gives CDR1 SGHRS, CDR2 YFSETQ. With 0 bases clipped from V and 7 bases from J, the junction kept 8 bases outside the gene matches. This CDR3 has 15 residues. The CDR3 protein is CASSLGTAGVRTQYF. The CDR3 bases are TGCGCCAGCAGCTTGGGGACAGCGGGAGTGAGGACCCAGTACTTC.

This clone was recorded a few times. The chain employs TRBV9 and TRBJ1-1; 8 bases agree with TRBD1. This CDR3 spans 17 amino acids. Germline CDR1 and CDR2: SGDLS and YYNGEE. J gave up 5 bases and V 0 bases, and 12 bases lay outside the gene matches. The CDR3 nucleotides read TGTGCCAGCAGCGTAGACGGCAGGGGGCTGTGGAAAACTGAAGCTTTCTTT. Amino acid sequence: CASSVDGRGLWKTEAFF.

This clone was seen a few times. V usage is TRBV9 and J usage is TRBJ2-1, with 8 bases that match TRBD1. This CDR3 has 16 residues. The trim removed 0 bases at V and 4 bases at J, leaving 6 bases unmatched. The germline V gene has CDR1 SGDLS and CDR2 YYNGEE. CDR3 in amino acids: CASSVAPQGAYNEQFF. The DNA of the CDR3 is TGTGCCAGCAGCGTAGCTCCGCAGGGGGCATACAATGAGCAGTTCTTC.

This clone has only a few counts. The rearrangement uses TRBV5-8 and TRBJ2-1; tentatively, D is TRBD2 (6 bases). This CDR3 region has 12 residues. The V gene's germline CDR1 is SGHTS and CDR2 YDEGEE. V lost 5 bases, J lost 15 bases, and 18 bases lay in between. The DNA of the CDR3 is TGTGCCAGCAGGCCACTGTGGGACTTTCCGTTCTTC. It specifies CASRPLWDFPFF.

CDR3 in amino acids: CASVERRIKETQYF. The DNA for the CDR3 is TGTGCCAGTGTCGAGCGACGGATTAAAGAGACCCAGTACTTC. The chain employs TRBV5-3 and TRBJ2-5; D is undetermined. TRBV5-3 has ORF status, its function being uncertain. Trimming shortened V by 8 bases and J by 3 bases, and 17 bases separated the two germline ends. This CDR3 region has 14 residues.

The rearrangement uses TRBV28 and TRBJ2-5; D gene unclear. V lost 2 bases to trimming and J lost 11 bases, with 12 bases between them. This CDR3 comprises 12 residues. Germline CDR1 MDHEN, CDR2 SYDVKM. CDR3 nucleotide sequence: TGTGCCAGCAGTTTAATACTTATGGAGCAGTACTTC. This sequence encodes CASSLILMEQYF.

The chain links TRBV4-2 to TRBJ2-5, with TRBD2 matching over 12 bases. Trimming cost V 10 bases and J 2 bases; bases outside gene matches: 5. Looked up from germline, CDR1 is LGHNA and CDR2 is YNFKEQ. CDR3 length: 14 residues. DNA of the CDR3: TGTGCCACCTCGACTAGCGGGGGACAAGAGACCCAGTACTTC. Its translation: CATSTSGGQETQYF.

The genes are TRBV19 and TRBJ2-1; TRBD1 aligns across 8 bases. This CDR3 spans 15 amino acids. Germline CDR1 LNHDA, CDR2 SQIVND (reference sequence). With V trimmed by 2 bases and J by 4 bases, 4 bases remained unmatched. The CDR3 nucleotides are TGTGCCAGTAGTATATGGGGGACAGGTTACAATGAGCAGTTCTTC. As protein: CASSIWGTGYNEQFF.

The rearrangement uses TRBV29-1 and TRBJ2-2; TRBD2 agrees at 7 bases. J gave up 7 bases and V 4 bases, and 6 bases lay outside the gene matches. This CDR3 contains 13 residues. Germline assignment: CDR1 SQVTM and CDR2 ANQGSEA. The CDR3, as DNA: TGCAGCGTTGGAGGCGGGAGAGGCGGGGAGCTGTTTTTT. Translation gives CSVGGGRGGELFF.